The entry that follows covers one T cell receptor beta chain sequence. Its target is not known. This sample stems from a study of identical twins. General observations from the study: Models predicted too little out-of-frame TCR alpha sharing in monozygotic twins. Clonotypes of the beta chain that were abundant in cord blood carried fewer insertions (memory repertoires showed none). Out-of-frame alpha sequences shared by twins showed excess low generation probability.

This CDR3 comprises 12 residues. The germline V gene has CDR1 MDHEN and CDR2 SYDVKM. The V gene lost 5 bases and the J gene lost 6 bases, with 11 bases spanning the gap. In TCRdb, the 5' RACE reads were re-called with MiXCR into one record per CDR3 protein. Here the sample spans about 430,000 distinct CDR3 sequences, around a sixth being singletons. The chain uses TRBV28 and TRBJ2-7; D is unclear. Sequences were obtained from naive T cells sorted from blood. This receptor was taken from a man in his forties or fifties in good health. The CDR3 DNA follows: TGTGCCAGCAGTCCACCTTTCGGCGAGCAGTACTTC. Encoded protein: CASSPPFGEQYF.